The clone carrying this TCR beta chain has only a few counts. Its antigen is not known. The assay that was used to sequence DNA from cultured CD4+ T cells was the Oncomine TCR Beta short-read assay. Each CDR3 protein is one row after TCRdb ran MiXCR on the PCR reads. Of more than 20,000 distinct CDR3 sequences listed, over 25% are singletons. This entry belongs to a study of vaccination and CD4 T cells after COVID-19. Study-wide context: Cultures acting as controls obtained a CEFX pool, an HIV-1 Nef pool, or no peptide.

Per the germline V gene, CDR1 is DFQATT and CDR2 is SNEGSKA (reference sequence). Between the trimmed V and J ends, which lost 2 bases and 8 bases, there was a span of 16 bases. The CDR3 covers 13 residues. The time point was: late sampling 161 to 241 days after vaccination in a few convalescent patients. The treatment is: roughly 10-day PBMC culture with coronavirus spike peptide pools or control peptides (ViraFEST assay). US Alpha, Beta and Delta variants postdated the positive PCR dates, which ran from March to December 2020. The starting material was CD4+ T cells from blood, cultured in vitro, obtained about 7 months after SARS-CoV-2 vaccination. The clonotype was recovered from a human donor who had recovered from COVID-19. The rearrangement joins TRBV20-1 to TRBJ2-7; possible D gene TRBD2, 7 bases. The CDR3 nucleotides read TGCAGTGCTAGAATGGCGGGGGCTGAGAAGCAGTACTTC. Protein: CSARMAGAEKQYF.